Here is one T cell receptor beta chain with its context. The table came from immunoSEQ multiplex PCR; TCRdb's copy has only in-frame clones and leaves some out. The table includes roughly 38,000 clones, roughly 90% detected once. The data stem from a study of OX40 agonist ivuxolimab in advanced cancers. The CDR3 sequence is 15 residues long. V was pared by 0 bases and J by 3 bases, with 2 bases of the junction left unmatched. Germline V gene sequence: CDR1 SGHRS, CDR2 YFSETQ. The rearrangement links TRBV5-1 to TRBJ2-5; 10 bases fit TRBD2. This TCR was sampled from an adult with an advanced solid tumor such as melanoma, head and neck, liver or kidney cancer. The sample here was CD4+ or CD8+ T cells sorted from blood, taken in a trial of the OX40 agonist ivuxolimab. The CDR3 nucleotides are TGCGCCAGCAGCTTGGTGGGGACTAGCGAAGAGACCCAGTACTTC. Amino acids: CASSLVGTSEETQYF.